One and the same sample provided the 27 T cell receptor beta chains below, sequenced in a study of blood T cell repertoires in COVID-19. TCRdb's copy holds only in-frame clones and misses some; the assay was immunoSEQ multiplex PCR. The sample lists more than 100,000 clones; about 81% were seen once. Material for sequencing was PBMCs or T cells enriched from blood (not recorded which). Source of these receptors: a man in his forties with acute COVID-19.

The J gene is TRBJ2-5, the V gene TRBV3-1 (or the pseudogene TRBV3-2), with 8 bases that match TRBD1. The CDR3 is 14 residues long. Trimming cost V 5 bases and J 5 bases; bases outside gene matches: 7. From germline, CDR1 is LGHDT and CDR2 YNNKEL (reference sequence). This CDR3 reads CASSTFRQGETQYF. The DNA of the CDR3 is TGTGCCAGCAGCACTTTCCGACAGGGGGAGACCCAGTACTTC.

V usage is TRBV7-2 and J usage is TRBJ2-5, with 7 bases identical to TRBD1. V shed 6 bases, J shed 5 bases, and the junction held 9 bases outside the gene matches. CDR1 and CDR2 from the germline V gene are SGHTA and FQGNSA. The CDR3 totals 14 residues. The chain's CDR3 is CASSSAGGIETQYF. The CDR3 coding sequence is TGTGCCAGCAGTAGCGCAGGGGGAATTGAGACCCAGTACTTC.

The J gene is TRBJ1-2, the V gene TRBV5-1; tentatively, D is TRBD1 (6 bases). The CDR3 has 18 amino acids. Germline CDR1 reads SGHRS; CDR2 reads YFSETQ. The V end lost 0 bases, the J end lost 0 bases, and 18 bases lay between the germline ends. The CDR3 nucleotides read TGCGCCAGCAGCTTGGAACCCACAGGGCTGGGAGCTAACTATGGCTACACCTTC. Amino acids: CASSLEPTGLGANYGYTF. Looking up the rest from reference TRBV5-1 and TRBJ1-2 gives the full variable domain: KAGVTQTPRYLIKTRGQQVTLSCSPISGHRSVSWYQQTPGQGLQFLFEYFSETQRNKGNFPGRFSGRQFSNSRSEMNVSTLELGDSALYLCASSLEPTGLGANYGYTFGSGTRLTVV.

The rearrangement uses TRBV2 and TRBJ1-2; TRBD1 matches 7 bases. CDR1 is SNHLY, CDR2 FYNNEI, per germline. CDR3 size: 16 residues. The ends lost 2 bases at V and 2 bases at J; junction bases unmatched: 8. CDR3 bases: TGTGCCAGCAGTGAAAATCGGGCAGGGGGGAACTATGGCTACACCTTC. Translating gives CASSENRAGGNYGYTF. Based on the CDR3 plus reference TRBV2 and TRBJ1-2, the full variable domain is EPEVTQTPSHQVTQMGQEVILRCVPISNHLYFYWYRQILGQKVEFLVSFYNNEISEKSEIFDDQFSVERPDGSNFTLKIRSTKLEDSAMYFCASSENRAGGNYGYTFGSGTRLTVV.

The V call is TRBV9, the J call TRBJ2-3, with D maybe TRBD2 (5 bases). The CDR3 is 15 amino acids. Germline CDR1 and CDR2: SGDLS and YYNGEE. The V gene lost 3 bases and the J gene lost 4 bases, with 15 bases spanning the gap. The CDR3 region is CASSARLAGADTQYF. CDR3 coding DNA: TGTGCCAGCAGCGCCCGGCTAGCCGGGGCAGATACGCAGTATTTT.

The genes are TRBV28 and TRBJ1-3, with 8 bases lining up with TRBD1. Germline V CDR1 and CDR2: MDHEN, SYDVKM. J was trimmed by 4 bases and V by 8 bases; bases with no gene match: 4. The CDR3 sequence is 13 residues long. DNA of the CDR3: TGTGCCAGCGTGGACAGGGAAGGAAACACCATATATTTT. Amino acid sequence: CASVDREGNTIYF.

This clone showed up just a few times. The chain couples TRBV3-1 (or the pseudogene TRBV3-2) to TRBJ1-1; possibly TRBD1 for D (6 bases). This CDR3 is built from 13 residues. Germline CDR1 LGHDT, CDR2 YNNKEL (reference sequence). V dropped 4 bases and J dropped 3 bases, with 9 bases sitting between them. The CDR3 DNA sequence: TGTGCCAGCAGCCGGGAGGGGGACACTGAAGCTTTCTTT. This translates into CASSREGDTEAFF.

The rearrangement joins TRBV7-9 to TRBJ2-7; no reliable D call. The germline CDR1 and CDR2 sequences are SEHNR and FQNEAQ (reference sequence). The V gene lost 3 bases and the J gene lost 4 bases, with 16 bases spanning the gap. This CDR3 contains 15 residues. The DNA for the CDR3 is TGTGCCAGCAGCTTCATCGGAGTATTGGGTTACGAGCAGTACTTC. It specifies CASSFIGVLGYEQYF.

The rearrangement links TRBV6-4 to TRBJ2-7; the D gene is possibly TRBD1 (6 bases). V lost 4 bases, J lost 0 bases, and 16 bases lay in between. Germline loops: CDR1 MRHNA, CDR2 SNTAGT. The CDR3 is made up of 16 amino acids. The CDR3 region is CASSGQVKPSSYEQYF. The DNA of the CDR3 is TGTGCCAGCAGTGGACAGGTCAAACCTAGCTCCTACGAGCAGTACTTC.

The rearrangement uses TRBV7-9 and TRBJ2-2; TRBD1 is a possible D gene (6 bases). Trimming removed 1 base at V and 5 bases at J, with 11 bases between. The CDR3 covers 15 residues. From germline, CDR1 is SEHNR and CDR2 FQNEAQ (reference sequence). CDR3 sequence (DNA): TGTGCCAGCAGCTTAGACTGGGGGCGGACCGGGGAGCTGTTTTTT. Protein: CASSLDWGRTGELFF.

CDR3 sequence: CASSTPGVTEAFF. The CDR3 DNA reads TGTGCCAGCAGTACCCCGGGTGTCACTGAAGCTTTCTTT. The V and J genes are TRBV6-5 and TRBJ1-1; unclear D gene. CDR3 length: 13 amino acids. CDR1 is MNHEY and CDR2 is SVGAGI in the germline V gene. V was clipped by 5 bases and J by 4 bases, with 11 bases between them.

This chain connects TRBV7-6 to TRBJ2-2; 10 bases map to TRBD2. V was pared by 2 bases and J by 0 bases, with 9 bases of the junction left unmatched. The CDR3 extends over 19 amino acids. Germline CDR1 is SGHVS and CDR2 is FNYEAQ. Here the CDR3 reads CASSLRGRTSGTNTGELFF. The CDR3, as DNA: TGTGCCAGCAGCTTAAGAGGGAGGACTAGCGGAACGAACACCGGGGAGCTGTTTTTT.

The CDR3, as DNA: TGTGCCACTCGACAGGGGGCAGGATATGGCTACACCTTC. This encodes CATRQGAGYGYTF. The chain joins TRBV10-3 to TRBJ1-2; 10 nucleotides match TRBD1. Germline V CDR1 and CDR2: ENHRY, SYGVKD. Trimming at V came to 10 bases and at J to 5 bases, leaving 7 bases not matched to a gene. CDR3 length: 13 amino acids.

This sequence joins TRBV24-1 and TRBJ2-1; 9 nucleotides align to TRBD1. CDR3 length: 14 amino acids. Germline V CDR1 and CDR2: KGHDR, SFDVKD. After removal of 4 bases from V and 4 bases from J, the junction contained 1 base not matched to a gene. The CDR3 DNA is TGTGCCACCAGTGAGGGACAGGGATACAATGAGCAGTTCTTC. It is translated as CATSEGQGYNEQFF.

The chain is built from TRBV27 and TRBJ2-5; no definite D call. CDR3 length: 12 residues. Germline loops: CDR1 MNHEY, CDR2 SMNVEV (reference sequence). Trimming took off 5 bases at V and 5 bases at J, with 9 bases between the two ends. The CDR3 sequence: CASSHPGETQYF. The CDR3 nucleotides read TGTGCCAGCAGTCACCCCGGGGAGACCCAGTACTTC.

V is TRBV5-1 and J is TRBJ2-7, with a possible D match to TRBD1 (6 bases). The CDR3 is 13 amino acids. Germline CDR1 and CDR2: SGHRS and YFSETQ. V was clipped by 6 bases and J by 7 bases, with 17 bases between them. The CDR3 DNA is TGCGCCAGCACTACGACAGGACTCCAGGAGCAGTACTTC. Translating it yields CASTTTGLQEQYF.

A single count supports this clone. The chain links TRBV18 to TRBJ1-3; D ambiguous. Germline V gives CDR1 KGHSH, CDR2 LQKENI. The CDR3 runs to 14 residues. With 3 bases removed from V and 6 bases from J, the gap between germline ends came to 12 bases. The CDR3 nucleotides read TGTGCCAGCTCACCGAGCAGCGGAGCAAACACCATATATTTT. Translating it yields CASSPSSGANTIYF. The entire variable domain, with the rest obtained from reference TRBV18 and TRBJ1-3, is as follows: NAGVMQNPRHLVRRRGQEARLRCSPMKGHSHVYWYRQLPEEGLKFMVYLQKENIIDESGMPKERFSAEFPKEGPSILRIQQVVRGDSAAYFCASSPSSGANTIYFGEGSWLTVV.

The chain couples TRBV5-1 to TRBJ1-3; 7 bases agree with TRBD1. The CDR3 totals 15 residues. V shed 4 bases and J 4 bases; nucleotides not matched to a gene: 8. Germline assignment: CDR1 SGHRS and CDR2 YFSETQ. The CDR3 reads CASSPQGVSGNTIYF. CDR3 in DNA: TGCGCCAGCAGCCCCCAGGGGGTATCCGGAAACACCATATATTTT. The complete variable domain, with remaining parts taken from reference TRBV5-1 and TRBJ1-3, reads KAGVTQTPRYLIKTRGQQVTLSCSPISGHRSVSWYQQTPGQGLQFLFEYFSETQRNKGNFPGRFSGRQFSNSRSEMNVSTLELGDSALYLCASSPQGVSGNTIYFGEGSWLTVV.

V and J are TRBV19 and TRBJ1-2, with 7 bases lining up with TRBD1. The CDR3 spans 15 residues. Germline CDR1 reads LNHDA; CDR2 reads SQIVND (reference sequence). The V segment lost 6 bases and the J segment 4 bases; nucleotides outside the gene matches: 11. In nucleotides, the CDR3 is TGTGCCAGTAGCACAGAAGGGGGCATAGGCTATGGCTACACCTTC. Translating it yields CASSTEGGIGYGYTF.

In the case of this clone: The junction does not match germline at one end; this may be a read error. The chain carries TRBV7-7 and TRBJ2-7; 9 nucleotides agree with TRBD1. Germline CDR1 is SSHAT and CDR2 is FNYEAQ (reference sequence). This CDR3 contains 15 residues. This chain's CDR3 is CASSHLRDRDDEQYF. The CDR3 nucleotides read TGTGCTAGCAGTCACCTCCGGGACAGGGATGACGAGCAGTACTTC.

CDR3 bases: TGTGCCAGCAGCAGGGACAGGAGATCCTACGAGCAGTACTTC. This gives the protein CASSRDRRSYEQYF. The V call is TRBV2, the J call TRBJ2-7, with 8 nucleotides matching TRBD1. With V trimmed by 6 bases and J by 1 base, 5 bases remained unmatched. Germline CDR1 and CDR2: SNHLY and FYNNEI. The CDR3 totals 14 residues. Full variable domain (remainder filled in from reference TRBV2 and TRBJ2-7): EPEVTQTPSHQVTQMGQEVILRCVPISNHLYFYWYRQILGQKVEFLVSFYNNEISEKSEIFDDQFSVERPDGSNFTLKIRSTKLEDSAMYFCASSRDRRSYEQYFGPGTRLTVT.

The chain couples TRBV7-2 to TRBJ1-2, with 7 bases identical to TRBD1. V trimming: 5 bases; J trimming: 7 bases; junction bases outside the gene matches: 7. Germline values: CDR1 SGHTA, CDR2 FQGNSA. The CDR3 contains 13 residues. The CDR3 here is CASSPRQGGGYTF. Written as DNA, the CDR3 is TGTGCCAGCAGCCCCCGACAGGGAGGTGGCTACACCTTC.

V gene TRBV5-6 combines with J gene TRBJ2-7; D may be TRBD2 (5 bases). The CDR3 loop spans 14 amino acids. Germline V CDR1 and CDR2: SGHDT, YYEEEE. With 0 bases removed from V and 6 bases from J, the gap between germline ends came to 13 bases. In DNA, the CDR3 is TGTGCCAGCAGCTTGGAGGCGGGTAGCGCCGAGCAGTACTTC. Residues: CASSLEAGSAEQYF. The complete variable domain, with remaining parts taken from reference TRBV5-6 and TRBJ2-7, reads DAGVTQSPTHLIKTRGQQVTLRCSPKSGHDTVSWYQQALGQGPQFIFQYYEEEERQRGNFPDRFSGHQFPNYSSELNVNALLLGDSALYLCASSLEAGSAEQYFGPGTRLTVT.

The rearrangement joins TRBV6-1 to TRBJ1-6; 7 positions match TRBD1. The CDR3 is 14 amino acids. CDR1 is MNHNS, CDR2 SASEGT, per germline. Losses at the gene ends were 6 bases for V and 10 bases for J; bases not matched to a gene: 9. The CDR3 DNA reads as TGTGCCAGCAGGGAGGGGGCAGGCGAATCACCCCTCCACTTT. Translation: CASREGAGESPLHF.

This sequence joins TRBV2 and TRBJ2-5; a weak D match, TRBD1 (5 bases). Trimming shortened V by 2 bases and J by 5 bases, and 9 bases separated the two germline ends. This CDR3 contains 13 residues. The germline V gene encodes CDR1 SNHLY and CDR2 FYNNEI. CDR3 sequence (DNA): TGTGCCAGCAGTGAATCAGGGAAGGAGACCCAGTACTTC. Amino acid sequence: CASSESGKETQYF. Together with reference TRBV2 and TRBJ2-5, the CDR3 gives the full variable domain: EPEVTQTPSHQVTQMGQEVILRCVPISNHLYFYWYRQILGQKVEFLVSFYNNEISEKSEIFDDQFSVERPDGSNFTLKIRSTKLEDSAMYFCASSESGKETQYFGPGTRLLVL.

V and J are TRBV11-3 and TRBJ2-1, with a tentative D call TRBD2 (5 bases). This CDR3 has 14 residues. CDR1 is SGHNT, CDR2 YENEEA, per germline. Trimming pared 0 bases from V and 10 bases from J, leaving 13 bases between. The CDR3 DNA sequence: TGTGCCAGCAGCTTAGATAGGGAGCAACGGGAGCAGTTCTTC. Translated, it gives CASSLDREQREQFF.

The chain combines TRBV24-1 with TRBJ2-1, with D possibly matching TRBD1 (5 bases). This CDR3 is built from 15 residues. With 5 bases removed from V and 5 bases from J, the gap between germline ends came to 15 bases. Germline V lookup: CDR1 KGHDR, CDR2 SFDVKD. The CDR3 sequence is CATSVDRGIHNEQFF. The CDR3 DNA is TGTGCCACCAGTGTCGATAGGGGAATCCACAATGAGCAGTTCTTC.